The rows below give T cell receptor beta chains drawn from one sample of a study of blood T cells in healthy people across ages. TCRdb redid the calling of the 5' RACE reads with MiXCR, one entry per CDR3 protein. The sample contains approximately 830,000 distinct CDR3 sequences, approximately 59% of which appear only once. Sequencing was done on a sample of blood. These receptors were taken from a man younger than 45 in good health. Both conserved end residues are trimmed from each CDR3. D genes are given only for firm matches.

V: TRBV28; D: .; J: TRBJ2-7; length: 12; CDR3: ASRPGRYSYEQY
V: TRBV11-2; D: TRBD2; J: TRBJ2-5; length: 13; CDR3: ASSLVSAGQETQY
V: TRBV6-2/TRBV6-3; D: TRBD1; J: TRBJ1-2; length: 13; CDR3: ASSRDSPGDDGYT
V: TRBV2; D: TRBD2; J: TRBJ2-2; length: 12; CDR3: ASQGGTNTGELF
V: TRBV4-3; D: .; J: TRBJ2-3; length: 13; CDR3: ASSQGGVRSDTQY
V: TRBV3-1; D: .; J: TRBJ2-5; length: 12; CDR3: ASSQDLTSGPPY
V: TRBV27; D: .; J: TRBJ1-5; length: 16; CDR3: ASSSLPSSVYSNQPQH
V: TRBV20-1; D: .; J: TRBJ2-7; length: 10; CDR3: SARARDYEQY
V: TRBV9; D: .; J: TRBJ2-4; length: 12; CDR3: ASSAEQGQNIQY
V: TRBV15; D: TRBD1; J: TRBJ2-3; length: 14; CDR3: ATEPSGTGRTDTQY
V: TRBV4-3; D: .; J: TRBJ2-7; length: 11; CDR3: ASSVTRRYEQY
V: TRBV7-2; D: .; J: TRBJ2-5; length: 12; CDR3: ASSLANAQETQY
V: TRBV28; D: .; J: TRBJ2-5; length: 10; CDR3: ASSKTWETQY
V: TRBV29-1; D: .; J: TRBJ2-3; length: 11; CDR3: SVVTGGTDTQY
V: TRBV7-9; D: TRBD1; J: TRBJ2-7; length: 12; CDR3: ASSLAAWDSEQY
V: TRBV28; D: TRBD2; J: TRBJ2-1; length: 15; CDR3: ASSPPSPLAGHNEQF
V: TRBV7-9; D: .; J: TRBJ2-1; length: 14; CDR3: ASSLSGTRSGNEQF
V: TRBV7-2; D: .; J: TRBJ2-3; length: 10; CDR3: ASSRSTDTRY
V: TRBV7-8; D: TRBD1; J: TRBJ1-2; length: 13; CDR3: ASSDRQGGRYGYT
V: TRBV6-5; D: TRBD1; J: TRBJ1-5; length: 13; CDR3: ASSRTGSGNQPQH
V: TRBV27; D: .; J: TRBJ2-1; length: 12; CDR3: ASSLRPVSNEQF
V: TRBV4-2; D: TRBD1; J: TRBJ1-5; length: 13; CDR3: ASSTGQGGNQPQH
V: TRBV6-2/TRBV6-3; D: .; J: TRBJ2-1; length: 12; CDR3: ASGDSFSYNEQF
V: TRBV24-1; D: TRBD1; J: TRBJ1-2; length: 12; CDR3: ATSETDRVAGYT
V: TRBV4-3; D: .; J: TRBJ2-7; length: 13; CDR3: VSSQAKVGNPEQY
V: TRBV27; D: .; J: TRBJ2-7; length: 11; CDR3: ASSFDANYEQY
V: TRBV6-6; D: TRBD2; J: TRBJ2-1; length: 11; CDR3: ASSYLAGNGQF
V: TRBV28; D: TRBD1; J: TRBJ1-2; length: 11; CDR3: ASGRQGALGYT
V: TRBV27; D: .; J: TRBJ2-1; length: 13; CDR3: ASSLTGGRWDEQF
V: TRBV20-1; D: .; J: TRBJ2-5; length: 11; CDR3: SAQKSLGETQY
V: TRBV20-1; D: .; J: TRBJ2-1; length: 11; CDR3: SARRRGRTEQF
V: TRBV12-3/TRBV12-4; D: TRBD1; J: TRBJ1-2; length: 14; CDR3: ASSLGWGQSYYGYT
V: TRBV7-9; D: .; J: .; length: 13; CDR3: ASSRVVGTYNEQY
V: TRBV7-9; D: .; J: TRBJ1-4; length: 12; CDR3: ASSLGAFTEKLF
V: TRBV12-5; D: .; J: .; length: 11; CDR3: ASGPGKGETQY
V: TRBV4-3; D: .; J: TRBJ2-1; length: 15; CDR3: ASSQDVWSSTGNEQF
V: TRBV7-3; D: .; J: TRBJ2-1; length: 11; CDR3: ASSLWVGNEQF
V: TRBV6-2/TRBV6-3; D: .; J: TRBJ2-7; length: 12; CDR3: ASTERDGYYEQY
V: TRBV20-1; D: .; J: TRBJ1-6; length: 9; CDR3: SASIGPQHH
V: TRBV2; D: .; J: TRBJ1-2; length: 12; CDR3: ASSEQGTSYGYT